The 31 T cell receptor beta chains given below trace back to one sample, sequenced in a study of metastatic and nonmetastatic thyroid tumors. All patients were untreated before thyroid surgery. With MiXCR, TCRdb called clones anew from the PCR reads. The table shows 20,000 to 25,000 clones, with 24% occurring only once. Sequencing was performed on tumor tissue. These receptors all stem from a female donor with papillary thyroid cancer or a benign thyroid nodule (not recorded which). Some clones in this sample may be carry-over from other donors' samples.

At least ten counts were recorded for this clone. The chain recombines TRBV7-9 with TRBJ1-1, with D tentatively TRBD1 (6 bases). The germline V gene has CDR1 SEHNR and CDR2 FQNEAQ (reference sequence). The CDR3 sequence is 14 residues long. The V and J ends lost 5 bases and 1 base respectively, with 11 bases between them. In DNA, the CDR3 is TGTGCCAGCAGCCTAGGGGGGTCGAACACTGAAGCTTTCTTT. Protein sequence: CASSLGGSNTEAFF.

This clone was recorded at least ten times. This chain connects TRBV29-1 to TRBJ2-5, with D perhaps matching TRBD1 or TRBD2 (6 bases each). The ends were cut back, 8 bases at V and 4 bases at J, with 14 bases in the middle. The germline CDR1 and CDR2 sequences are SQVTM and ANQGSEA. This CDR3 region has 12 residues. The CDR3 loop is CSTQGGGETQYF. CDR3 nucleotide sequence: TGCAGCACACAGGGAGGCGGAGAGACCCAGTACTTC.

This rearrangement joins TRBV6-5 to TRBJ1-6; D is uncertain. The V end was cut by 4 bases, the J end by 2 bases, with 6 bases between. CDR1 and CDR2 from the germline V gene are MNHEY and SVGAGI. The CDR3 spans 14 residues. The CDR3 region is CASSFCAYNSPLHF. Here the CDR3 DNA reads TGTGCCAGCAGTTTTTGCGCCTATAATTCACCCCTCCACTTT.

This clone was observed many times. J is TRBJ2-5 and V is TRBV11-2, with TRBD1 as a possible D gene (5 bases). The CDR3 spans 13 residues. Deletions cut 3 bases from V and 5 bases from J, with 10 bases between. Germline loops: CDR1 SGHAT, CDR2 FQNNGV. The CDR3 DNA reads as TGTGCCAGCAGCTTGGGGCTGAAGGAGACCCAGTACTTC. Protein: CASSLGLKETQYF.

A remark on this clone: At one boundary the junction diverges from the germline segment, which might be a read error. The chain uses TRBV19 and TRBJ2-6, with D perhaps being TRBD1 or TRBD2 (5 bases each). Germline V gene sequence: CDR1 LNHDA, CDR2 SQIVND (reference sequence). The CDR3 has 16 amino acids. The CDR3 DNA sequence: TGTGCCAGTAAGGACTTACGACCCTCTGGGGCCAAGGTCCTGACTTTC. It specifies CASKDLRPSGAKVLTF.

This clone came up many times. The CDR3, as DNA: TGCAGCGTCGGGACGGAGTCCTACAATGAGCAGTTCTTC. Translated: CSVGTESYNEQFF. The genes are TRBV29-1 and TRBJ2-1; D may correspond to TRBD1 or TRBD2 (5 bases each). The V end lost 6 bases, the J end lost 1 base, and 10 bases lay between the germline ends. CDR3 length: 13 residues. Germline CDR1 and CDR2: SQVTM and ANQGSEA.

The V call is TRBV11-2, the J call TRBJ2-3, with 7 bases that match TRBD2. V lost 5 bases and J lost 5; bases outside the gene matches: 13. Germline CDR1 and CDR2: SGHAT and FQNNGV. The CDR3 loop spans 16 amino acids. The CDR3 coding sequence is TGTGCCAGCAGCCCTAGACTAGCTGGAGTGGAAGATACGCAGTATTTT. This codes for CASSPRLAGVEDTQYF.

This clone counts as medium-sized (0.01 to 0.1%). This chain links TRBV20-1 with TRBJ1-6, with 7 bases that match TRBD1. V shed 0 bases and J 0 bases; nucleotides not matched to a gene: 8. CDR1 is DFQATT, CDR2 SNEGSKA, per germline (reference sequence). This CDR3 comprises 18 residues. CDR3 amino acids: CSAREIRQGTSYNSPLHF. The CDR3, as DNA: TGCAGTGCTAGAGAGATCCGACAGGGAACCTCCTATAATTCACCCCTCCACTTT.

In its sample, this clone ranks as large. The chain uses TRBV20-1 and TRBJ2-2; 7 bases agree with TRBD1. CDR3 length equals 14 residues. V gave up 5 bases and J gave up 0 bases; unmatched junction bases: 3. Germline-derived CDR1 and CDR2 are DFQATT and SNEGSKA (reference sequence). CDR3 sequence: CSALTGANTGELFF. CDR3 DNA sequence: TGCAGTGCTCTCACAGGGGCGAACACCGGGGAGCTGTTTTTT.

V and J are TRBV7-8 and TRBJ1-1; D not resolved. Germline V gene sequence: CDR1 SGHVS, CDR2 FQNEAQ. The V gene lost 1 base and the J gene lost 4 bases, with 13 bases spanning the gap. The CDR3 extends over 15 amino acids. DNA of the CDR3: TGTGCCAGCAGCTTAGTGGGTGGCACGTCCACTGAAGCTTTCTTT. The encoded protein is CASSLVGGTSTEAFF.

The chain links TRBV2 to TRBJ2-5; no definite D call. V lost 3 bases and J lost 5, with 10 bases in between. The CDR3 has 13 residues. The germline gives CDR1 SNHLY, CDR2 FYNNEI. The DNA for the CDR3 is TGTGCCAGCAGTGAGGGCGGATGGGAGACCCAGTACTTC. Protein: CASSEGGWETQYF.

The chain is built from TRBV14 and TRBJ2-2; 14 nucleotides match TRBD2. V was clipped by 3 bases and J by 2 bases; unmatched bases: 5. This CDR3 is 18 amino acids long. Per germline, CDR1 SGHDN and CDR2 FVKESK. This CDR3 is CASSQMGLAGVNTGELFF. The DNA for the CDR3 is TGTGCCAGCAGCCAGATGGGACTAGCGGGGGTAAACACCGGGGAGCTGTTTTTT.

The chain uses TRBV30 and TRBJ1-2; 8 bases fit TRBD1. The CDR3 covers 12 residues. Losses at the gene ends were 4 bases for V and 7 bases for J; bases not matched to a gene: 5. Per germline, CDR1 GTSNPN and CDR2 SVGIG (reference sequence). The CDR3, as DNA: TGTGCCTGGACCCAGGGGGCAATTGGCTACACCTTC. Translating gives CAWTQGAIGYTF.

This chain uses TRBV6-1 with TRBJ2-7; D ambiguous. V lost 7 bases to trimming and J lost 1 base, with 17 bases between them. Per the germline V gene, CDR1 is MNHNS and CDR2 is SASEGT. The CDR3 sequence is 15 residues long. The CDR3 loop reads CASKIRKPKSYEQYF. CDR3 nucleotides: TGTGCCAGCAAAATTAGAAAACCAAAATCCTACGAGCAGTACTTC.

This clone is labeled medium-sized. The chain couples TRBV30 to TRBJ1-3, with D perhaps matching TRBD1 (5 bases). In germline, CDR1 is GTSNPN, CDR2 SVGIG (reference sequence). This CDR3 has 13 residues. V lost 3 bases, J lost 1 base, and 7 bases lay in between. CDR3 DNA: TGTGCCTGGAGGTCAGGGTCTGGAAACACCATATATTTT. Its protein product is CAWRSGSGNTIYF.

The genes are TRBV28 and TRBJ2-7, with a possible D match to TRBD2 (5 bases). The V gene lost 6 bases and the J gene lost 2 bases, with 20 bases spanning the gap. This CDR3 has 16 residues. Germline V lookup: CDR1 MDHEN, CDR2 SYDVKM. The CDR3 sequence is CASSRSVGVTTYEQYF. The DNA of the CDR3 is TGTGCCAGCAGCCGTTCCGTGGGAGTGACTACCTACGAGCAGTACTTC. The full variable domain, its missing parts supplied by reference TRBV28 and TRBJ2-7, is DVKVTQSSRYLVKRTGEKVFLECVQDMDHENMFWYRQDPGLGLRLIYFSYDVKMKEKGDIPEGYSVSREKKERFSLILESASTNQTSMYLCASSRSVGVTTYEQYFGPGTRLTVT.

Details on this clone: A much more abundant neighbour one base away suggests this may be a read error. This rearrangement joins TRBV20-1 to TRBJ2-3; 10 bases are shared with TRBD2. V shed 5 bases and J 2 bases; nucleotides not matched to a gene: 4. The CDR3 is made up of 14 amino acids. Per germline, CDR1 DFQATT and CDR2 SNEGSKA (reference sequence). In DNA form, the CDR3 reads TGCAGTGCTTCCGGGACTAGCGTCACAGATACGCAGTATTTT. Its protein product is CSASGTSVTDTQYF.

This clone was detected ten times or more. This chain links TRBV20-1 with TRBJ2-2; weak D call: TRBD2 (6 bases). Per the germline V gene, CDR1 is DFQATT and CDR2 is SNEGSKA (reference sequence). Trimming cost V 6 bases and J 0 bases, with 14 bases left between them. The CDR3 totals 15 residues. The CDR3 spells CSADVGGTNTGELFF. Written as DNA, the CDR3 is TGCAGTGCCGATGTGGGGGGAACGAACACCGGGGAGCTGTTTTTT.

The chain uses TRBV5-6 and TRBJ2-7, with 7 bases aligning to TRBD1. Germline V gives CDR1 SGHDT, CDR2 YYEEEE. This CDR3 is built from 15 residues. V lost 2 bases and J lost 0; bases outside the gene matches: 5. CDR3 in DNA: TGTGCCAGCAGCTTCGAGGGGGCGAGCTCCTACGAGCAGTACTTC. This codes for CASSFEGASSYEQYF.

The J gene is TRBJ2-2, the V gene TRBV30; perhaps TRBD1 as D (6 bases). The CDR3 length is 15 residues. Germline lookup yields CDR1 GTSNPN and CDR2 SVGIG (reference sequence). V was pared by 3 bases and J by 2 bases, with 13 bases between. In DNA form, the CDR3 reads TGTGCCTGGAGCTCAGGGGCCGCTAACACCGGGGAGCTGTTTTTT. Residues: CAWSSGAANTGELFF.

This clone was observed at least ten times. The CDR3 protein is CAVQGGQETQYF. CDR3 nucleotide sequence: TGTGCGGTCCAGGGAGGCCAAGAGACCCAGTACTTC. The chain has TRBV28 and TRBJ2-5, with D possibly being TRBD2 (6 bases). The CDR3 is made up of 12 amino acids. Per the germline V gene, CDR1 is MDHEN and CDR2 is SYDVKM.

With regard to this clone: The sample has other DNA sequences that encode this CDR3 too. V gene TRBV5-6 combines with J gene TRBJ1-1, with D perhaps matching TRBD1 (5 bases). Germline CDR1 is SGHDT and CDR2 is YYEEEE. There are 13 residues in the CDR3. Trimming took 2 bases from V and 11 from J, leaving 16 bases between them. The DNA for the CDR3 is TGTGCCAGCAGCTTCGGTACAGGCCGCTGGGCTTTCTTT. Its translation is CASSFGTGRWAFF.

The J gene is TRBJ2-2, the V gene TRBV5-1; D perhaps matches TRBD1 (5 bases). CDR1 is SGHRS and CDR2 is YFSETQ in the germline V gene. Trimming removed 0 bases at V and 4 bases at J, with 13 bases between. This CDR3 contains 16 residues. The CDR3 DNA is TGCGCCAGCAGCTTGGTTCAGGGTGCGGTCACCGGGGAGCTGTTTTTT. It yields the protein CASSLVQGAVTGELFF.

To note about this clone: The CDR3 does not close with the conserved phenylalanine or tryptophan, likely indicating a read error. The DNA is left out, because the CDR3 cannot be placed on it with certainty; the CDR3 is given as TCRdb lists it. This chain joins TRBV4-1 and TRBJ2-5; TRBD1 was called by the table and not checked on the DNA. The CDR3 comprises 15 residues, both ends counted. Germline values: CDR1 MGHRA, CDR2 YSYEKL. CDR3 amino acids: CARQLAGGRGQEAWL.

The rearrangement links TRBV2 to TRBJ2-7, with 7 bases aligning to TRBD2. The J segment lost 4 bases and the V segment lost 5 bases, leaving 2 bases of the junction unmatched. The CDR3 length is 12 residues. Germline V gene data show CDR1 as SNHLY and CDR2 as FYNNEI. CDR3 sequence: CASSLAVYEQYF. CDR3 nucleotide sequence: TGTGCCAGCAGTCTAGCGGTATACGAGCAGTACTTC.

The genes are TRBV12-5 and TRBJ2-7, with 9 bases lining up with TRBD1. Germline V lookup: CDR1 LGHNT, CDR2 FRNRAP. This CDR3 spans 20 amino acids. Germline trimming cut 3 bases from V and 1 base from J; bases unmatched to any gene: 19. As DNA, the CDR3 is TGTGCTAGTGGTTTTGTAAGCCGGGACAGGGCCGCTCTCGTTTCCTACGAGCAGTACTTC. It yields the protein CASGFVSRDRAALVSYEQYF. The complete variable domain, with remaining parts taken from reference TRBV12-5 and TRBJ2-7, reads DARVTQTPRHKVTEMGQEVTMRCQPILGHNTVFWYRQTMMQGLELLAYFRNRAPLDDSGMPKDRFSAEMPDATLATLKIQPSEPRDSAVYFCASGFVSRDRAALVSYEQYFGPGTRLTVT.

This clone came up once. The V gene is TRBV11-2, the J gene TRBJ2-2; no clear D gene. Trimming pared 3 bases from V and 8 bases from J, leaving 10 bases between. The germline V gene encodes CDR1 SGHAT and CDR2 FQNNGV. The CDR3 is made up of 13 amino acids. CDR3 DNA sequence: TGTGCCAGCAGCTTTGCCCTCGGTGGGGAGCTGTTTTTT. Translated, it gives CASSFALGGELFF. The variable domain in full, with the rest retrieved from reference TRBV11-2 and TRBJ2-2, is EAGVAQSPRYKIIEKRQSVAFWCNPISGHATLYWYQQILGQGPKLLIQFQNNGVVDDSQLPKDRFSAERLKGVDSTLKIQPAKLEDSAVYLCASSFALGGELFFGEGSRLTVL.

The V and J genes are TRBV11-2 and TRBJ2-1, with 8 positions matching TRBD2. V dropped 3 bases and J dropped 6; count of bases not matched to a gene: 10. The CDR3 is made up of 16 amino acids. The germline CDR1 and CDR2 sequences are SGHAT and FQNNGV. CDR3 in amino acids: CASSFVNLAGLNEQFF. In DNA form, the CDR3 reads TGTGCCAGCAGCTTTGTGAATCTAGCGGGCCTCAATGAGCAGTTCTTC.

A few counts support this clone. V usage is TRBV6-2 or TRBV6-3 and J usage is TRBJ2-7; TRBD1 matches 7 bases. The germline gives CDR1 MNHEY, CDR2 SVGEGT. The CDR3 has 13 amino acids. J was trimmed by 5 bases and V by 6 bases; bases with no gene match: 7. Here the CDR3 DNA reads TGTGCCAGCAGCTGGGACAGCAACCACGAGCAGTACTTC. Encoded protein: CASSWDSNHEQYF.

Comment on this clone: One end of the junction varies from germline; a read error may be responsible. This chain joins TRBV20-1 and TRBJ2-2; D unclear. Germline V gene data show CDR1 as DFQATT and CDR2 as SNEGSKA (reference sequence). This CDR3 has 14 residues. The CDR3 nucleotides read TGCAGTGCTCTCACATGGTCGAACACCGGTGAGCTGTTTTTT. As protein: CSALTWSNTGELFF.

The V gene is TRBV30, the J gene TRBJ1-2; 8 bases agree with TRBD1. There are 13 residues in the CDR3. Germline CDR1 reads GTSNPN; CDR2 reads SVGIG (reference sequence). Losses at the gene ends were 3 bases for V and 8 bases for J; bases not matched to a gene: 8. CDR3 residues: CAWSTTGAAGYTF. CDR3 sequence (DNA): TGTGCCTGGAGCACGACAGGGGCGGCCGGCTACACCTTC.